The 32 T cell receptor beta chains listed next were all sequenced from one sample in a study of shared clonotypes between healthy human individuals. TCRdb's copy holds only in-frame clones and misses some; the assay was immunoSEQ multiplex PCR. This table has about 2.4 million clones, approximately 93% appearing once. The sequenced sample was naive CD4+ T cells from PBMCs. Subset noted: CD45RA+ positively selected. The receptors here all came from a man aged 18 to 30 in good health. Some clones in this sample may be carry-over from other donors' samples.

This clone was observed a single time. Written as DNA, the CDR3 is TGTGCCAGCAGCTTTGGGACTAGCGGGAGAGGCGAGCAGTACTTC. It encodes CASSFGTSGRGEQYF. The chain combines TRBV7-9 with TRBJ2-7; 14 bases map to TRBD2. The junction had 4 bases not matched to a gene; V was cut back by 3 bases and J by 6 bases. Per the germline V gene, CDR1 is SEHNR and CDR2 is FQNEAQ (reference sequence). The CDR3 is 15 residues long.

V is TRBV30 and J is TRBJ2-5, with 9 nucleotides matching TRBD1. This CDR3 region has 11 residues. CDR1 and CDR2 from the germline V gene are GTSNPN and SVGIG (reference sequence). In DNA, the CDR3 is TGTGCTTGGGGGACAGGGGAGACCCAGTACTTC. Its translation is CAWGTGETQYF.

This sequence joins TRBV27 and TRBJ2-1, with D perhaps matching TRBD2 (5 bases). With 0 bases removed from V and 2 bases from J, the gap between germline ends came to 20 bases. The CDR3 is made up of 19 amino acids. Germline values: CDR1 MNHEY, CDR2 SMNVEV (reference sequence). In nucleotides, the CDR3 is TGTGCCAGCAGTTTATCACGTGGGATTAGAGCGGAGACCTACAATGAGCAGTTCTTC. It specifies CASSLSRGIRAETYNEQFF.

A single count supports this clone. V gene TRBV6-1 combines with J gene TRBJ1-3, with no clear D. Germline CDR1 MNHNS, CDR2 SASEGT. The V and J ends lost 3 bases and 0 bases respectively, with 12 bases between them. The CDR3 runs to 16 residues. In DNA, the CDR3 is TGTGCCAGCAGTGATATTAGCAGGTCCTCTGGAAACACCATATATTTT. Protein: CASSDISRSSGNTIYF.

The chain employs TRBV6-5 and TRBJ1-3, with TRBD1 matching 11 bases. V lost 4 bases to trimming and J lost 5 bases; unmatched junction nucleotides: 7. Germline V gene data show CDR1 as MNHEY and CDR2 as SVGAGI. There are 16 residues in the CDR3. As DNA, the CDR3 is TGTGCCAGCAGTTCCGGACAGGGGGCGCTAAGAAACACCATATATTTT. Translating gives CASSSGQGALRNTIYF.

The rearrangement uses TRBV7-8 and TRBJ2-7; D tentatively reads TRBD1 or TRBD2 (5 bases each). This CDR3 spans 16 amino acids. Germline values: CDR1 SGHVS, CDR2 FQNEAQ. V lost 1 base to trimming and J lost 0 bases, with 13 bases between them. The CDR3 coding sequence is TGTGCCAGCAGCTTAGTGCCGGGACGGAGCTCCTACGAGCAGTACTTC. It codes for CASSLVPGRSSYEQYF. Combining the CDR3 with reference TRBV7-8 and TRBJ2-7 gives the whole variable domain GAGVSQSPRYKVAKRGQDVALRCDPISGHVSLFWYQQALGQGPEFLTYFQNEAQLDKSGLPSDRFFAERPEGSVSTLKIQRTQQEDSAVYLCASSLVPGRSSYEQYFGPGTRLTVT.

This rearrangement joins TRBV19 to TRBJ2-7; 7 nucleotides match TRBD2. The CDR3 loop spans 16 amino acids. V was clipped by 4 bases and J by 0 bases; unmatched bases: 9. Germline values: CDR1 LNHDA, CDR2 SQIVND (reference sequence). The CDR3 DNA follows: TGTGCCAGTAGTAACCAACTAGCGCCCCTCTCCTACGAGCAGTACTTC. This sequence encodes CASSNQLAPLSYEQYF.

This sequence joins TRBV28 and TRBJ2-1; D may be TRBD2 (5 bases). The CDR3 is 10 amino acids. Germline lookup yields CDR1 MDHEN and CDR2 SYDVKM. CDR3 region: CGTGYNEQFF. The CDR3 nucleotides read TGTGGAACGGGATACAATGAGCAGTTCTTC.

The chain links TRBV5-1 to TRBJ2-2; weak D call: TRBD2 (5 bases). Germline V gene sequence: CDR1 SGHRS, CDR2 YFSETQ. Trimming stripped 5 bases from V and 0 bases from J, with 8 bases between. The CDR3 covers 14 residues. CDR3 residues: CASSRESNTGELFF. CDR3 nucleotide sequence: TGCGCCAGCAGTAGGGAGTCGAACACCGGGGAGCTGTTTTTT.

This rearrangement joins TRBV11-3 to TRBJ2-1, with 10 bases fitting TRBD2. The CDR3 covers 16 residues. V gave up 1 base and J gave up 5 bases; unmatched junction bases: 5. The germline CDR1 and CDR2 sequences are SGHNT and YENEEA. CDR3 in DNA: TGTGCCAGCAGCTTAGGTCTAGCGGGGGTGGACAATGAGCAGTTCTTC. Translation gives CASSLGLAGVDNEQFF.

The chain couples TRBV5-1 to TRBJ2-2; tentatively, D is TRBD1 (6 bases). With 5 bases removed from V and 6 bases from J, the gap between germline ends came to 14 bases. The CDR3 loop spans 14 amino acids. Germline CDR1 reads SGHRS; CDR2 reads YFSETQ. The CDR3 spells CASRYYRVAGELFF. CDR3 nucleotides: TGCGCCAGCAGATACTACAGGGTGGCCGGGGAGCTGTTTTTT.

The rearrangement joins TRBV7-3 to TRBJ1-2, with D perhaps matching TRBD1 (5 bases). Germline V gene data show CDR1 as SGHTA and CDR2 as FQGTGA. The V end lost 2 bases, the J end lost 8 bases, and 21 bases lay between the germline ends. The CDR3 is 16 amino acids. CDR3: CASSLGVSGTQRGYTF. In nucleotides, the CDR3 is TGTGCCAGCAGCTTAGGGGTTTCGGGGACCCAGAGGGGCTACACCTTC.

This clone was recorded only once. This chain connects TRBV9 to TRBJ1-1; no firm D call. Germline CDR1 SGDLS, CDR2 YYNGEE. V was trimmed by 1 base and J by 2 bases, leaving 12 bases between them. The CDR3 has 15 residues. The CDR3 sequence is CASSVMSFPNTEAFF. In DNA form, the CDR3 reads TGTGCCAGCAGCGTAATGAGTTTTCCAAACACTGAAGCTTTCTTT.

The chain joins TRBV7-9 to TRBJ2-5, with D unresolved. Germline V lookup: CDR1 SEHNR, CDR2 FQNEAQ (reference sequence). V shed 5 bases and J shed 2 bases, with 15 bases lying between them. The CDR3 covers 15 residues. In DNA form, the CDR3 reads TGTGCCAGCAGCGCCGACACTTGGATTCAAGAGACCCAGTACTTC. Protein: CASSADTWIQETQYF.

The chain couples TRBV5-4 to TRBJ2-7, with unresolved D. The germline CDR1 and CDR2 sequences are SGHNT and YYREEE (reference sequence). The CDR3 runs 14 residues. V was cut by 4 bases and J by 6 bases, with 17 bases left in between. CDR3 in amino acids: CASSPGTLRSEQYF. CDR3 sequence (DNA): TGTGCCAGCAGCCCAGGAACCCTCCGGAGCGAGCAGTACTTC. Using reference TRBV5-4 and TRBJ2-7 for the parts outside the CDR3, the full variable domain is ETGVTQSPTHLIKTRGQQVTLRCSSQSGHNTVSWYQQALGQGPQFIFQYYREEENGRGNFPPRFSGLQFPNYSSELNVNALELDDSALYLCASSPGTLRSEQYFGPGTRLTVT.

In its sample, this clone was seen a few times. J is TRBJ1-3 and V is TRBV18; D uncertain. The germline CDR1 and CDR2 sequences are KGHSH and LQKENI. Trimming took off 3 bases at V and 2 bases at J, with 14 bases between the two ends. The CDR3 extends over 16 amino acids. CDR3 DNA: TGTGCCAGCTCACCCAGCCGGGCCAGCACTGGAAACACCATATATTTT. It specifies CASSPSRASTGNTIYF.

The V gene is TRBV7-8, the J gene TRBJ2-1; TRBD1 is a possible D gene (5 bases). This CDR3 has 15 residues. The V gene's germline CDR1 is SGHVS and CDR2 FQNEAQ. Trimming shortened V by 2 bases and J by 8 bases, and 16 bases separated the two germline ends. Here the CDR3 DNA reads TGTGCCAGCAGCTTATCCAGGGTGGGTCTTGATGAGCAGTTCTTC. This sequence encodes CASSLSRVGLDEQFF.

This rearrangement joins TRBV28 to TRBJ1-6; D gene unclear. The V gene's germline CDR1 is MDHEN and CDR2 SYDVKM. The CDR3 runs 14 residues. Trimming removed 5 bases from V and 6 bases from J, with 11 bases in between. CDR3 DNA: TGTGCCAGCAGTACAGCTACTCTTAATTCACCCCTCCACTTT. It translates to CASSTATLNSPLHF.

The rearrangement uses TRBV6-6 and TRBJ1-6; possibly TRBD1 for D (6 bases). CDR1 is MNHNY and CDR2 is SVGAGI in the germline V gene (reference sequence). V was shortened by 6 bases and J by 5 bases, with 14 bases between the two germline ends. The CDR3 runs to 15 residues. The CDR3 DNA is TGTGCCAGCAGCCCACAGGGCAGCAATAATTCACCCCTCCACTTT. Translating it yields CASSPQGSNNSPLHF.

This chain links TRBV18 with TRBJ1-5, with TRBD1 identical over 9 bases. V was pared by 6 bases and J by 6 bases, with 15 bases of the junction left unmatched. The germline V gene encodes CDR1 KGHSH and CDR2 LQKENI. This CDR3 has 17 residues. DNA for the CDR3: TGTGCCAGCTCGCCCGGAGAACACGGGACAGGGCGTCAGCCCCAGCATTTT. The encoded protein is CASSPGEHGTGRQPQHF.

In the case of this clone: The same CDR3 can be traced to other DNA sequences in this sample. The chain carries TRBV18 and TRBJ2-3; D is undetermined. Per the germline V gene, CDR1 is KGHSH and CDR2 is LQKENI. Trimming took off 3 bases at V and 0 bases at J, with 7 bases between the two ends. The length of the CDR3 is 14 residues. CDR3 region: CASSPASSTDTQYF. The CDR3 DNA follows: TGTGCCAGCTCACCGGCCAGTAGCACAGATACGCAGTATTTT.

The chain couples TRBV5-1 to TRBJ2-7; D may be TRBD1 (6 bases). CDR1 and CDR2 (germline): SGHRS, YFSETQ. This CDR3 spans 16 amino acids. Trimming removed 5 bases from V and 2 bases from J, with 20 bases in between. CDR3 region: CASSYARGAGAYEQYF. The CDR3, as DNA: TGCGCCAGCAGTTACGCCCGGGGTGCAGGGGCCTACGAGCAGTACTTC.

V usage is TRBV10-3 and J usage is TRBJ2-3; D gene ambiguous. V lost 3 bases and J lost 8, with 12 bases in between. The germline CDR1 and CDR2 sequences are ENHRY and SYGVKD. The CDR3 covers 13 residues. In nucleotides, the CDR3 is TGTGCCATCAGTGACCCTGAAAAGGGTACGCAGTATTTT. Its translation: CAISDPEKGTQYF.

The V gene is TRBV15, the J gene TRBJ2-4; possibly TRBD1 for D (5 bases). Germline-derived CDR1 and CDR2 are LNHNV and YYDKDF (reference sequence). Trimming took off 5 bases at V and 2 bases at J, with 7 bases between the two ends. CDR3 length equals 13 residues. DNA for the CDR3: TGTGCCACCAGCCAGGGAACCAAAAACATTCAGTACTTC. Protein product: CATSQGTKNIQYF.

The chain combines TRBV7-9 with TRBJ1-2, with no clear D. V lost 1 base and J lost 8, with 8 bases in between. Germline V gives CDR1 SEHNR, CDR2 FQNEAQ (reference sequence). The CDR3 has 12 amino acids. CDR3 residues: CASSLGGWGYTF. CDR3 bases: TGTGCCAGCAGCTTAGGGGGTTGGGGCTACACCTTC.

CDR3 nucleotide sequence: TGTGCCAGCAGCGGGCTCCTCGGGGGAAGCTACGAGCAGTACTTC. Translated, it gives CASSGLLGGSYEQYF. This chain connects TRBV11-2 to TRBJ2-7, with D maybe TRBD2 (6 bases). Germline assignment: CDR1 SGHAT and CDR2 FQNNGV. V was pared by 5 bases and J by 3 bases, with 17 bases between. The CDR3 length is 15 residues.

V and J are TRBV7-7 and TRBJ2-7, with D possibly TRBD1 on 6 matching bases. The V end was cut by 3 bases, the J end by 5 bases, with 11 bases between. Germline CDR1 is SSHAT and CDR2 is FNYEAQ (reference sequence). The CDR3 covers 13 residues. The CDR3 spells CASSLGRDNEQYF. For the CDR3, the DNA is TGTGCCAGCAGCTTGGGCAGGGACAACGAGCAGTACTTC.

V gene TRBV2 combines with J gene TRBJ1-1, with D unresolved. Trimming removed 4 bases at V and 1 base at J, with 10 bases between. The CDR3 spans 14 residues. The germline CDR1 and CDR2 sequences are SNHLY and FYNNEI. For the CDR3, the DNA is TGTGCCAGCAGTGGGGCCAGTCGGAACACTGAAGCTTTCTTT. It translates to CASSGASRNTEAFF.

The CDR3 here is CASRDPRSVLSYEQYF. In DNA, the CDR3 is TGTGCCAGCAGGGACCCGCGGTCAGTTCTATCCTACGAGCAGTACTTC. The chain couples TRBV6-4 to TRBJ2-7; D gene unclear. CDR1 is MRHNA and CDR2 is SNTAGT in the germline V gene. This CDR3 spans 16 amino acids. Trimming stripped 6 bases from V and 1 base from J, with 19 bases between.

The genes are TRBV6-5 and TRBJ1-4; tentatively, D is TRBD1 (5 bases). This CDR3 comprises 15 residues. From germline, CDR1 is MNHEY and CDR2 SVGAGI. V dropped 3 bases and J dropped 6 bases, with 14 bases sitting between them. The CDR3 sequence is CASSYRLQDYEKLFF. CDR3 coding DNA: TGTGCCAGCAGTTATAGGCTACAGGATTATGAAAAACTGTTTTTT.

This chain uses TRBV18 with TRBJ1-4; D unclear. The V gene lost 3 bases and the J gene lost 4 bases, with 9 bases spanning the gap. The CDR3 sequence is 14 residues long. Germline CDR1 reads KGHSH; CDR2 reads LQKENI. This CDR3 is CASSPGLNNEKLFF. As DNA, the CDR3 is TGTGCCAGCTCACCCGGACTCAATAATGAAAAACTGTTTTTT. Full variable domain (rest looked up from reference TRBV18 and TRBJ1-4): NAGVMQNPRHLVRRRGQEARLRCSPMKGHSHVYWYRQLPEEGLKFMVYLQKENIIDESGMPKERFSAEFPKEGPSILRIQQVVRGDSAAYFCASSPGLNNEKLFFGSGTQLSVL.

The chain uses TRBV10-3 and TRBJ2-7, with TRBD2 as a possible D gene (6 bases). V shed 5 bases and J shed 0 bases, with 23 bases lying between them. Germline-derived CDR1 and CDR2 are ENHRY and SYGVKD. This CDR3 is built from 18 residues. CDR3 sequence: CAISNSGTGGVSSYEQYF. CDR3 sequence (DNA): TGTGCCATCAGTAATTCCGGGACCGGGGGTGTCAGCTCCTACGAGCAGTACTTC.